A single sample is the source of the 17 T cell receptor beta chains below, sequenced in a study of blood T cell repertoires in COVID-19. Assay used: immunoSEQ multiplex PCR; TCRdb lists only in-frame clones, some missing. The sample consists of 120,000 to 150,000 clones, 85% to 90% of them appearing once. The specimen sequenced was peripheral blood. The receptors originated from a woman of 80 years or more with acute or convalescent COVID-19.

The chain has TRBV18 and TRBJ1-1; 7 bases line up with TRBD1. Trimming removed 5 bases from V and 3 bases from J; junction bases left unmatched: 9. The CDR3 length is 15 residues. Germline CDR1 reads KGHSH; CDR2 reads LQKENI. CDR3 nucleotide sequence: TGTGCCAGCTCAAACCAAGGACAGGCGGACACTGAAGCTTTCTTT. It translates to CASSNQGQADTEAFF.

This CDR3 reads CASSQGRGATDTQYF. The DNA for the CDR3 is TGTGCCAGCAGCCAGGGGCGGGGGGCGACAGATACGCAGTATTTT. This rearrangement joins TRBV3-1 (or the pseudogene TRBV3-2) to TRBJ2-3, with 8 bases aligning to TRBD2. This CDR3 is built from 15 residues. Per the germline V gene, CDR1 is LGHDT and CDR2 is YNNKEL (reference sequence). The junction had 5 bases not matched to a gene; V was cut back by 3 bases and J by 3 bases.

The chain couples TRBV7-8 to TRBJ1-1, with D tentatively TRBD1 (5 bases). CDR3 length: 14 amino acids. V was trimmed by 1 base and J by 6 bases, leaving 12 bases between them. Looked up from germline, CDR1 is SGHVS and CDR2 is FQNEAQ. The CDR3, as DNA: TGTGCCAGCAGCTTAGAGGGGTTAGTACCTGAAGCTTTCTTT. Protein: CASSLEGLVPEAFF.

This chain's CDR3 is CASSRMTGVDLNYGYTF. CDR3 bases: TGTGCCAGCAGTCGAATGACAGGGGTCGATCTAAACTATGGCTACACCTTC. The rearrangement links TRBV7-9 to TRBJ1-2; 8 bases map to TRBD1. V shed 6 bases, J shed 2 bases, and the junction held 14 bases outside the gene matches. CDR1 is SEHNR and CDR2 is FQNEAQ in the germline V gene (reference sequence). This CDR3 is 17 amino acids long.

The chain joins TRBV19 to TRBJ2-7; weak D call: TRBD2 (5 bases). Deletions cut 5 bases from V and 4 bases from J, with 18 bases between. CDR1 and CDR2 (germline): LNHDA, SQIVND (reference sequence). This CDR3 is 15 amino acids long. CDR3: CASSVQPGSAYEQYF. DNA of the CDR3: TGTGCCAGTAGTGTCCAGCCGGGATCAGCTTACGAGCAGTACTTC. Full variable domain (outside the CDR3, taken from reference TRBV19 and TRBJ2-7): DGGITQSPKYLFRKEGQNVTLSCEQNLNHDAMYWYRQDPGQGLRLIYYSQIVNDFQKGDIAEGYSVSREKKESFPLTVTSAQKNPTAFYLCASSVQPGSAYEQYFGPGTRLTVT.

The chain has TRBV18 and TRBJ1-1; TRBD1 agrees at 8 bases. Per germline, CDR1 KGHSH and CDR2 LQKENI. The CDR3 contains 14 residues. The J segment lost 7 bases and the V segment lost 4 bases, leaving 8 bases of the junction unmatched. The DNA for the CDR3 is TGTGCCAGCTCACGACAGGGGTCCTTAGATGAAGCTTTCTTT. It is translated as CASSRQGSLDEAFF. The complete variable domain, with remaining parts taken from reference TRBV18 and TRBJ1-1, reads NAGVMQNPRHLVRRRGQEARLRCSPMKGHSHVYWYRQLPEEGLKFMVYLQKENIIDESGMPKERFSAEFPKEGPSILRIQQVVRGDSAAYFCASSRQGSLDEAFFGQGTRLTVV.

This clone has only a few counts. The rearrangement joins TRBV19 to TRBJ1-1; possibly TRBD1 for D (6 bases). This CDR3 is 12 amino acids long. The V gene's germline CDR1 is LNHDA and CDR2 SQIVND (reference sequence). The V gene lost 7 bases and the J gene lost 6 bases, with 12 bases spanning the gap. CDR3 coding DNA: TGTGCCAGTAACCCGGACAGTTCTGAAGCTTTCTTT. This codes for CASNPDSSEAFF.

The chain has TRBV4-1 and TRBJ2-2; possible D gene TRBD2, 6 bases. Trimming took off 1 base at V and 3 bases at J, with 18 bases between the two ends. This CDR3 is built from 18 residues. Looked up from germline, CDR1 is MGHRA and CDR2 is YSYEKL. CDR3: CASSQGVPLATHTGELFF. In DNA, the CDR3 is TGCGCCAGCAGCCAAGGGGTGCCCCTAGCGACTCACACCGGGGAGCTGTTTTTT.

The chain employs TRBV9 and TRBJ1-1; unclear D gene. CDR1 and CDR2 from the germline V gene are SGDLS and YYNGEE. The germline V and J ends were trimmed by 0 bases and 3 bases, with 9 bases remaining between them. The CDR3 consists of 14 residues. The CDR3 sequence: CASSVATGYTEAFF. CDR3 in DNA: TGTGCCAGCAGCGTAGCTACCGGTTACACTGAAGCTTTCTTT.

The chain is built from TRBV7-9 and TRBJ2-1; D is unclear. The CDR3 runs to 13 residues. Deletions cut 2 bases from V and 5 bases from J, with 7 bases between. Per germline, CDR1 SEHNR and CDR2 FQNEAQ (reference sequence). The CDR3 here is CASSLSRNNEQFF. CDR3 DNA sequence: TGTGCCAGCAGCTTATCCAGAAACAATGAGCAGTTCTTC.

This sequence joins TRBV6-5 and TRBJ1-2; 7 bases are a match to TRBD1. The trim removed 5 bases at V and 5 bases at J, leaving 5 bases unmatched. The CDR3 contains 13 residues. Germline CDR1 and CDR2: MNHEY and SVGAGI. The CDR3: CASSQGQSYGYTF. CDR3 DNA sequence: TGTGCCAGCAGTCAGGGACAGAGTTATGGCTACACCTTC.

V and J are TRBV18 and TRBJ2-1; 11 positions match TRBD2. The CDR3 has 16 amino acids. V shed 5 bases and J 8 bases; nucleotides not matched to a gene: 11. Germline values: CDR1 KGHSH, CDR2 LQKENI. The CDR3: CASSALLAGVSDEQFF. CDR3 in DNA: TGTGCCAGCTCAGCCTTACTAGCGGGGGTGTCGGATGAGCAGTTCTTC.

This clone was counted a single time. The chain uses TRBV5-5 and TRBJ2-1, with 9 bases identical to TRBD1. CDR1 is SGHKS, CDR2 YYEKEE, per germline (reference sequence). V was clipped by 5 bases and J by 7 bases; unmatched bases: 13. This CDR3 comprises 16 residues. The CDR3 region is CASSFTGGTIKNEQFF. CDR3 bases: TGTGCCAGCAGTTTCACAGGGGGCACCATTAAGAATGAGCAGTTCTTC.

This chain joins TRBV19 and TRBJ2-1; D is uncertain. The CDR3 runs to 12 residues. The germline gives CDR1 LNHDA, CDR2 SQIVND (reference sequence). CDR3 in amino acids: CGVTNSYNEQFF. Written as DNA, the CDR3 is TGTGGCGTTACCAACAGCTACAATGAGCAGTTCTTC.

The CDR3 here is CASNRGDEQFF. CDR3 nucleotides: TGTGCCAGTAACAGGGGAGATGAGCAGTTCTTC. The V call is TRBV2, the J call TRBJ2-1, with TRBD1 matching 7 bases. V dropped 9 bases and J dropped 8; count of bases not matched to a gene: 4. The CDR3 sequence is 11 residues long. Germline CDR1 and CDR2: SNHLY and FYNNEI.

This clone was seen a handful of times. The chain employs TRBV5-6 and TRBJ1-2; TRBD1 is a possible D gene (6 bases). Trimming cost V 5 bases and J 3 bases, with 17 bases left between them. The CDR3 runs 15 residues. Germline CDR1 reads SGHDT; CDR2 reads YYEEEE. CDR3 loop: CASRGSTGTDYGYTF. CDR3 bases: TGTGCCAGCAGGGGGAGTACAGGGACGGACTATGGCTACACCTTC.

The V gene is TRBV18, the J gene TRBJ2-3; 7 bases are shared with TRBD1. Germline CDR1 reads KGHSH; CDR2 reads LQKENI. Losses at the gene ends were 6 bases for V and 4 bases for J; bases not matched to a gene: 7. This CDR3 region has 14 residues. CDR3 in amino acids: CASSQATGPDTQYF. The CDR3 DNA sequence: TGTGCCAGCTCTCAGGCGACAGGGCCAGATACGCAGTATTTT.